Following are 5 T cell receptor beta chains from one sample sequenced in a study of control samples from healthy donors and cancer patients. Clones were read by immunoSEQ multiplex PCR, and TCRdb kept only the in-frame ones, dropping some. This sample yields some 110,000 clones, of which roughly nine tenths are seen a single time; around 1.1% belongs to the top ten. The sample taken for sequencing was PBMCs. All receptors come from a woman aged 45-60 years with colorectal cancer.

The rearrangement uses TRBV18 and TRBJ1-4; weak D call: TRBD1 (5 bases). The germline V gene has CDR1 KGHSH and CDR2 LQKENI. V lost 5 bases and J 5 bases, leaving 9 bases between the germline ends. CDR3 size: 13 residues. The CDR3 sequence is CASSTGRNEKLFF. CDR3 nucleotides: TGTGCCAGCTCAACAGGAAGAAATGAAAAACTGTTTTTT.

This chain connects TRBV29-1 to TRBJ2-7, with D uncertain. Between the trimmed V and J ends, which lost 7 bases and 0 bases, there was a span of 13 bases. Germline V gene data show CDR1 as SQVTM and CDR2 as ANQGSEA. The CDR3 has 13 amino acids. The CDR3 DNA is TGCAGCGCCGCCAACCCAAGCTCCTACGAGCAGTACTTC. Residues: CSAANPSSYEQYF.

This chain uses TRBV7-9 with TRBJ2-5, with TRBD1 identical over 10 bases. The CDR3 covers 15 residues. V shed 3 bases, J shed 4 bases, and the junction held 5 bases outside the gene matches. Germline CDR1 SEHNR, CDR2 FQNEAQ (reference sequence). For the CDR3, the DNA is TGTGCCAGCAGCTTGACAGGGGGCTGGATAGAGACCCAGTACTTC. Its translation is CASSLTGGWIETQYF.

The chain recombines TRBV25-1 with TRBJ2-1, with D perhaps matching TRBD2 (5 bases). This CDR3 is built from 17 residues. V gave up 3 bases and J gave up 5 bases, with 20 bases separating them. The germline gives CDR1 MGHDK, CDR2 SYGVNS. For the CDR3, the DNA is TGTGCCAGCAGTGATCCTGCCTGGGAACCCGGGGACAATGAGCAGTTCTTC. Translated, it gives CASSDPAWEPGDNEQFF. Combining the CDR3 with reference TRBV25-1 and TRBJ2-1 gives the whole variable domain EADIYQTPRYLVIGTGKKITLECSQTMGHDKMYWYQQDPGMELHLIHYSYGVNSTEKGDLSSESTVSRIRTEHFPLTLESARPSHTSQYLCASSDPAWEPGDNEQFFGPGTRLTVL.

This chain uses TRBV20-1 with TRBJ2-3, with D maybe TRBD2 (6 bases). Trimming removed 3 bases from V and 2 bases from J, with 12 bases in between. The CDR3 spans 14 residues. The germline CDR1 and CDR2 sequences are DFQATT and SNEGSKA (reference sequence). The CDR3 region is CSASDSGATDTQYF. The CDR3 DNA reads as TGCAGTGCTAGTGACTCGGGAGCCACAGATACGCAGTATTTT.